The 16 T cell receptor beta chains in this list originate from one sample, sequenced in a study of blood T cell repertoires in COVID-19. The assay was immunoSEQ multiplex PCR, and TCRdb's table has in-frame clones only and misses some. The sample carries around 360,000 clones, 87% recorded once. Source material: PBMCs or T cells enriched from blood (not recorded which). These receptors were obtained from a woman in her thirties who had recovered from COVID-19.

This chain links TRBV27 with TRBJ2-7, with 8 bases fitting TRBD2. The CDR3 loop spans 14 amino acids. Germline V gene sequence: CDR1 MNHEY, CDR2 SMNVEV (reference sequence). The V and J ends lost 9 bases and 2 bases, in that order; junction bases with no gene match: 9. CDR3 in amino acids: CASPGGVSAYEQYF. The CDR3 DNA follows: TGTGCCAGTCCGGGGGGGGTGTCAGCCTACGAGCAGTACTTC.

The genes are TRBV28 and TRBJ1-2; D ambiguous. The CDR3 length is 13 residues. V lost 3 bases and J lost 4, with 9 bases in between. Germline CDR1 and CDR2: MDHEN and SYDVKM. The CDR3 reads CASSLSGIYGYTF. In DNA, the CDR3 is TGTGCCAGCAGTTTGAGCGGAATCTATGGCTACACCTTC.

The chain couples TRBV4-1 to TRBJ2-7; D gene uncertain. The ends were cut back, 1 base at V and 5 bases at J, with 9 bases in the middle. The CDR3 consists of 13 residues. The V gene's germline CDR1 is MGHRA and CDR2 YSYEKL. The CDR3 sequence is CASSQGDWNEQYF. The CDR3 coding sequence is TGCGCCAGCAGCCAAGGAGACTGGAACGAGCAGTACTTC.

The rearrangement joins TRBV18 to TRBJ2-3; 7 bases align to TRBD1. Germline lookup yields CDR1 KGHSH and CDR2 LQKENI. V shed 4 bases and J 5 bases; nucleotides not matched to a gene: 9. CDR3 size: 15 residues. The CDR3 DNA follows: TGTGCCAGCTCACAACCGTACACAGGGGTAGATACGCAGTATTTT. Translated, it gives CASSQPYTGVDTQYF.

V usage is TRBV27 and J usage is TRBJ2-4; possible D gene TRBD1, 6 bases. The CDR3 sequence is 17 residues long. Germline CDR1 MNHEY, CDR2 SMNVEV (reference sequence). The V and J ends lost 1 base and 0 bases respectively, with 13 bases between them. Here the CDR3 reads CASSLYTDSLAKNIQYF. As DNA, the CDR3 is TGTGCCAGCAGTTTATACACGGACAGTCTAGCCAAAAACATTCAGTACTTC.

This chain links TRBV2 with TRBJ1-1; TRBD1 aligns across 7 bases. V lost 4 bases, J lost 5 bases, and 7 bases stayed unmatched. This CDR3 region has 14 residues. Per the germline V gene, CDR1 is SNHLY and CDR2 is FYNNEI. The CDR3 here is CASSAEGAETEAFF. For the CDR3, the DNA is TGTGCCAGCAGTGCTGAGGGGGCAGAGACTGAAGCTTTCTTT.

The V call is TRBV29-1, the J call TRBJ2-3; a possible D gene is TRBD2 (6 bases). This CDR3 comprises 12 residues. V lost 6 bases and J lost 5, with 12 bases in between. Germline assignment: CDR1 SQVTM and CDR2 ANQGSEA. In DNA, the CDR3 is TGCAGCGTCGTCCTCGGGGGAGATACGCAGTATTTT. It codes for CSVVLGGDTQYF.

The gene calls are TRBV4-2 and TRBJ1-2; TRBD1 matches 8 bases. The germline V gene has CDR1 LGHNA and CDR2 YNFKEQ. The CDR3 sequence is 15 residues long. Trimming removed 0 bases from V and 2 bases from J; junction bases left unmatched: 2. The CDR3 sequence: CASSQDRGQNYGYTF. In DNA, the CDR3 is TGTGCCAGCAGCCAAGACAGGGGGCAGAACTATGGCTACACCTTC.

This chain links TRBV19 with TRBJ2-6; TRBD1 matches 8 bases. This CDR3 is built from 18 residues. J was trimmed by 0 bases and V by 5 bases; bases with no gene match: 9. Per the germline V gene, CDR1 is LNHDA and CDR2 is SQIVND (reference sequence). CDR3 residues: CASSPDRGFGSGANVLTF. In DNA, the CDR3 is TGTGCCAGTAGTCCAGACAGGGGTTTCGGCTCTGGGGCCAACGTCCTGACTTTC.

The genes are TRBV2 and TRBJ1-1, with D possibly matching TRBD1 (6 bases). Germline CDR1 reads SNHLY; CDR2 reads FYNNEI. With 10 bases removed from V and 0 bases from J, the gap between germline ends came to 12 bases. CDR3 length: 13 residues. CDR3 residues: CATGQSMNTEAFF. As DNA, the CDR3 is TGTGCCACCGGACAGTCCATGAACACTGAAGCTTTCTTT.

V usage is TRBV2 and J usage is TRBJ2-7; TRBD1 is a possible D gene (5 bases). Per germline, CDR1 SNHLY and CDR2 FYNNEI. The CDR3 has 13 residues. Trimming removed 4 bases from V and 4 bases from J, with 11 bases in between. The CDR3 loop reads CASSGQNPYEQYF. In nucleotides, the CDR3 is TGTGCCAGCAGTGGACAGAACCCATACGAGCAGTACTTC.

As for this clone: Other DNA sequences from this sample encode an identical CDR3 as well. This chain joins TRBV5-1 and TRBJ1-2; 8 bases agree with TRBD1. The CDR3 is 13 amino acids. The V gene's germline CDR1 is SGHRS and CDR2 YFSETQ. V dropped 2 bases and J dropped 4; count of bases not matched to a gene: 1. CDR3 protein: CASSLQGGYGYTF. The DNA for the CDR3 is TGCGCCAGCAGCTTACAGGGGGGCTATGGCTACACCTTC.

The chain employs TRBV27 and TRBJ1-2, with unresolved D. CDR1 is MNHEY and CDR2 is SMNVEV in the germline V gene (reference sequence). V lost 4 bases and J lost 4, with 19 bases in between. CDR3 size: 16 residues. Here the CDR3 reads CASSSRRENPPYGYTF. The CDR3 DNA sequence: TGTGCCAGCAGTTCGCGACGGGAAAATCCCCCCTATGGCTACACCTTC.

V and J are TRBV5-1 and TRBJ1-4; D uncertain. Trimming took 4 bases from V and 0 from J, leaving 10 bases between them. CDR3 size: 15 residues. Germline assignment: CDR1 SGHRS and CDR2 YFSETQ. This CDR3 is CASSGRGATNEKLFF. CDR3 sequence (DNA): TGCGCCAGCAGCGGACGCGGGGCAACTAATGAAAAACTGTTTTTT.

CDR3 in amino acids: CASTDSYYGYTF. CDR3 coding DNA: TGTGCCAGCACTGACAGCTACTATGGCTACACCTTC. V usage is TRBV28 and J usage is TRBJ1-2, with D tentatively TRBD1 (5 bases). The CDR3 extends over 12 amino acids. Trimming removed 7 bases from V and 3 bases from J, with 9 bases in between. Germline CDR1 reads MDHEN; CDR2 reads SYDVKM.

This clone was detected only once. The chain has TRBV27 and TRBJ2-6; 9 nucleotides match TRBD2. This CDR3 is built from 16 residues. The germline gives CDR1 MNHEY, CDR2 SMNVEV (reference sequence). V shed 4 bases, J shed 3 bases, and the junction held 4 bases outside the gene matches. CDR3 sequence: CASSYGTSSGANVLTF. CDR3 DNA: TGTGCCAGCAGTTATGGGACTAGCAGTGGGGCCAACGTCCTGACTTTC.